The 25 T cell receptor beta chains reported below all come from one sample, sequenced in a study of blood T cell repertoires in COVID-19. The table came from immunoSEQ multiplex PCR; TCRdb's copy has only in-frame clones and leaves some out. The sample includes about 200,000 clones, 75% to 85% seen only once; the top ten take about a sixth. Sequencing was done on a sample of PBMCs or T cells enriched from blood (not recorded which). The receptors were sampled from a woman in her forties or fifties with acute COVID-19.

This chain links TRBV20-1 with TRBJ2-5; 10 bases are shared with TRBD2. The CDR3 is 17 residues long. Germline V gives CDR1 DFQATT, CDR2 SNEGSKA (reference sequence). V shed 3 bases and J 4 bases; nucleotides not matched to a gene: 14. CDR3 in DNA: TGCAGTGCTAGTAGGGGAAGCGGGGGGGTTGTTTTAGAGACCCAGTACTTC. Protein sequence: CSASRGSGGVVLETQYF.

V is TRBV19 and J is TRBJ1-1; D not resolved. The CDR3 totals 14 residues. The V and J ends lost 7 bases and 0 bases respectively, with 12 bases between them. Germline V lookup: CDR1 LNHDA, CDR2 SQIVND (reference sequence). CDR3 nucleotide sequence: TGTGCCAGTATTCGGAGTAATATGAACACTGAAGCTTTCTTT. It specifies CASIRSNMNTEAFF.

The chain joins TRBV4-1 to TRBJ2-3; 8 nucleotides match TRBD2. This CDR3 has 15 amino acids. CDR1 and CDR2 (germline): MGHRA, YSYEKL. Unmatched junction bases numbered 4, after V lost 4 bases and J lost 1 base. The CDR3 nucleotides read TGCGCCAGCAGCCGGGCGGGGGGCCGCACAGATACGCAGTATTTT. It codes for CASSRAGGRTDTQYF.

V gene TRBV18 combines with J gene TRBJ2-1, with 11 bases fitting TRBD2. The CDR3 covers 16 residues. Per the germline V gene, CDR1 is KGHSH and CDR2 is LQKENI. With V trimmed by 1 base and J by 6 bases, 5 bases remained unmatched. This CDR3 is CASSPRTSGGTNEQFF. As DNA, the CDR3 is TGTGCCAGCTCACCACGTACTAGCGGGGGTACCAATGAGCAGTTCTTC.

This clone was counted only a few times. The chain carries TRBV10-3 and TRBJ1-2; 7 nucleotides match TRBD1. The germline V gene has CDR1 ENHRY and CDR2 SYGVKD. The CDR3 is 14 residues long. V dropped 6 bases and J dropped 4; count of bases not matched to a gene: 8. The CDR3 DNA is TGTGCCATCAGGACGATTGGGACAGCCTATGGCTACACCTTC. Translated, it gives CAIRTIGTAYGYTF.

This chain uses TRBV7-8 with TRBJ2-2; D gene unclear. V was cut by 1 base and J by 1 base, with 10 bases left in between. The CDR3 has 16 residues. In germline, CDR1 is SGHVS, CDR2 FQNEAQ. The CDR3 bases are TGTGCCAGCAGCTTAGGATCCTACAGGAACACCGGGGAGCTGTTTTTT. It codes for CASSLGSYRNTGELFF.

Here the CDR3 DNA reads TGTGCCAGCAGTTTGGGGCAGCCCTTTAATGAAAAACTGTTTTTT. It yields the protein CASSLGQPFNEKLFF. J is TRBJ1-4 and V is TRBV28; D might be TRBD1 (5 bases). The germline gives CDR1 MDHEN, CDR2 SYDVKM. The germline V and J ends were trimmed by 3 bases and 4 bases, with 12 bases remaining between them. This CDR3 region has 15 residues.

The rearrangement links TRBV11-2 to TRBJ2-7; 9 positions match TRBD1. In germline, CDR1 is SGHAT, CDR2 FQNNGV. CDR3 length equals 14 residues. V lost 8 bases, J lost 5 bases, and 10 bases stayed unmatched. CDR3 residues: CASGNRGLYDEQYV. CDR3 coding DNA: TGTGCCAGCGGGAACAGGGGGCTCTACGACGAGCAGTACGTC.

The CDR3 region is CASSVSGVADTQYF. The CDR3 DNA reads as TGTGCCAGCAGCGTTAGCGGGGTCGCAGATACGCAGTATTTT. The rearrangement joins TRBV9 to TRBJ2-3, with 8 positions matching TRBD2. The junction had 3 bases not matched to a gene; V was cut back by 2 bases and J by 4 bases. The germline gives CDR1 SGDLS, CDR2 YYNGEE. The CDR3 totals 14 residues.

V gene TRBV3-1 (or the pseudogene TRBV3-2) combines with J gene TRBJ1-5, with D maybe TRBD1 (6 bases). V shed 3 bases and J shed 6 bases, with 12 bases lying between them. The CDR3 is 14 amino acids. Germline V gives CDR1 LGHDT, CDR2 YNNKEL (reference sequence). The CDR3 region has the DNA TGTGCCAGCAGCCAGGGGGCAGCAGGTCAGCCCCAGCATTTT. Residues: CASSQGAAGQPQHF.

The J gene is TRBJ1-1, the V gene TRBV28; a possible D gene is TRBD1 (6 bases). The germline V gene encodes CDR1 MDHEN and CDR2 SYDVKM. V was shortened by 2 bases and J by 7 bases, with 23 bases between the two germline ends. This CDR3 spans 17 amino acids. The CDR3 DNA sequence: TGTGCCAGCAGTTTACAGGGACAAAGACAGGTCTACGGTGAAGCTTTCTTT. It codes for CASSLQGQRQVYGEAFF.

The V gene is TRBV10-3, the J gene TRBJ1-6; tentative D call: TRBD1 (5 bases). Trimming removed 0 bases from V and 5 bases from J, with 14 bases in between. Germline assignment: CDR1 ENHRY and CDR2 SYGVKD. This CDR3 is built from 17 residues. The CDR3 DNA follows: TGTGCCATCAGTGAGTCGGGGGGGAGTTACGATAATTCACCCCTCCACTTT. It is translated as CAISESGGSYDNSPLHF.

Only a few counts were recorded for this clone. The rearrangement links TRBV25-1 to TRBJ2-5; 9 bases are a match to TRBD1. This CDR3 is 13 amino acids long. Germline V CDR1 and CDR2: MGHDK, SYGVNS. The V segment lost 8 bases and the J segment 7 bases; nucleotides outside the gene matches: 8. The CDR3 protein is CASGTGMGGTQYF. DNA of the CDR3: TGTGCCAGCGGGACAGGGATGGGTGGGACCCAGTACTTC.

CDR3 DNA: TGTGCCACCAGCAGAGATTTATCCAGGGTAGGCGAGCAGTACGTC. This sequence encodes CATSRDLSRVGEQYV. The chain has TRBV15 and TRBJ2-7; TRBD1 is a possible D gene (5 bases). The V gene's germline CDR1 is LNHNV and CDR2 YYDKDF (reference sequence). The CDR3 is 15 residues long. Deletions cut 0 bases from V and 6 bases from J, with 15 bases between.

The chain is built from TRBV20-1 and TRBJ1-2; unclear D gene. The CDR3 runs 11 residues. Germline CDR1 is DFQATT and CDR2 is SNEGSKA (reference sequence). V was shortened by 7 bases and J by 4 bases, with 10 bases between the two germline ends. CDR3: CSVPRAYGYTF. The CDR3 nucleotides read TGCAGTGTCCCACGCGCCTATGGCTACACCTTC.

This clone was found once. V gene TRBV7-2 combines with J gene TRBJ2-5; TRBD2 is a possible D gene (6 bases). Germline loops: CDR1 SGHTA, CDR2 FQGNSA. Trimming cost V 5 bases and J 5 bases, with 15 bases left between them. The CDR3 has 14 residues. The CDR3 DNA reads TGTGCCAGCAGCCTAACCGGGACTGGGGAGACCCAGTACTTC. Its translation is CASSLTGTGETQYF.

This chain links TRBV7-3 with TRBJ1-4, with TRBD1 matching 10 bases. CDR3 length: 18 residues. The V segment lost 10 bases and the J segment 7 bases; nucleotides outside the gene matches: 21. CDR1 and CDR2 (germline): SGHTA, FQGTGA. CDR3 amino acids: CATPGAAAYGDRGEKLFF. The CDR3 nucleotides are TGTGCCACCCCGGGGGCCGCAGCTTATGGGGACAGGGGTGAAAAACTGTTTTTT. The full variable domain, rest sourced from reference TRBV7-3 and TRBJ1-4, is GAGVSQTPSNKVTEKGKYVELRCDPISGHTALYWYRQSLGQGPEFLIYFQGTGAADDSGLPNDRFFAVRPEGSVSTLKIQRTERGDSAVYLCATPGAAAYGDRGEKLFFGSGTQLSVL.

V and J are TRBV2 and TRBJ1-1; 10 nucleotides align to TRBD1. The ends lost 8 bases at V and 4 bases at J; junction bases unmatched: 7. This CDR3 contains 14 residues. The germline CDR1 and CDR2 sequences are SNHLY and FYNNEI. CDR3 residues: CASRMGQGFTEAFF. The CDR3 nucleotides are TGTGCCAGCCGCATGGGACAGGGGTTCACTGAAGCTTTCTTT. Complete variable domain (other parts from reference TRBV2 and TRBJ1-1): EPEVTQTPSHQVTQMGQEVILRCVPISNHLYFYWYRQILGQKVEFLVSFYNNEISEKSEIFDDQFSVERPDGSNFTLKIRSTKLEDSAMYFCASRMGQGFTEAFFGQGTRLTVV.

This clone was found once. The chain uses TRBV10-3 and TRBJ1-2; D is ambiguous. The CDR3 is made up of 13 amino acids. In germline, CDR1 is ENHRY, CDR2 SYGVKD. V shed 4 bases and J shed 4 bases, with 10 bases lying between them. CDR3: CAISGAGSYGYTF. The CDR3 DNA reads as TGTGCCATCAGTGGGGCAGGAAGCTATGGCTACACCTTC.

This sequence joins TRBV10-1 and TRBJ2-2; TRBD1 is a possible D gene (5 bases). This CDR3 is 17 amino acids long. Germline lookup yields CDR1 WNHNN and CDR2 SYGVQD (reference sequence). V gave up 6 bases and J gave up 3 bases, with 20 bases separating them. This CDR3 reads CASRSYAREGDTGELFF. In DNA form, the CDR3 reads TGCGCCAGCAGATCCTATGCCAGGGAAGGAGACACCGGGGAGCTGTTTTTT.

Ten or more counts support this clone. The rearrangement links TRBV27 to TRBJ1-5; D uncertain. Germline CDR1 reads MNHEY; CDR2 reads SMNVEV (reference sequence). This CDR3 is 14 amino acids long. The V gene lost 3 bases and the J gene lost 0 bases, with 6 bases spanning the gap. The CDR3 sequence is CASSLSDSNQPQHF. CDR3 bases: TGTGCCAGCAGTTTGTCAGATAGCAATCAGCCCCAGCATTTT.

J is TRBJ1-6 and V is TRBV6-5; D possibly corresponds to TRBD1 (5 bases). CDR3 length: 14 amino acids. The germline V gene has CDR1 MNHEY and CDR2 SVGAGI. Deletions cut 10 bases from V and 2 bases from J, with 12 bases between. The CDR3, as DNA: TGTGCCATCTCCGACAGTACCTATAATTCACCCCTCCACTTT. Its translation: CAISDSTYNSPLHF.

The V and J genes are TRBV19 and TRBJ2-3; 9 bases align to TRBD2. With 3 bases clipped from V and 6 bases from J, the junction kept 10 bases outside the gene matches. CDR1 and CDR2 from the germline V gene are LNHDA and SQIVND (reference sequence). The CDR3 runs to 16 residues. In nucleotides, the CDR3 is TGTGCCAGTAGTATGAGCCGCGGGGGGGCCGGTGATACGCAGTATTTT. It codes for CASSMSRGGAGDTQYF.

The chain is built from TRBV11-1 and TRBJ1-2; TRBD1 matches at 7 bases. V gave up 6 bases and J gave up 1 base; unmatched junction bases: 2. Germline V gene lookup returns CDR1 SGHAT and CDR2 FQDESV (reference sequence). This CDR3 has 13 residues. CDR3 region: CASSWDSNYGYTF. The DNA of the CDR3 is TGTGCCAGCAGTTGGGACAGTAACTATGGCTACACCTTC.

This rearrangement joins TRBV6-5 to TRBJ1-6; the match to TRBD1 covers 8 bases. CDR1 is MNHEY and CDR2 is SVGAGI in the germline V gene. Unmatched junction bases numbered 3, after V lost 6 bases and J lost 2 bases. This CDR3 has 15 residues. This chain's CDR3 is CASRVQGAYNSPLHF. CDR3 nucleotides: TGTGCCAGCAGAGTACAGGGGGCCTATAATTCACCCCTCCACTTT.